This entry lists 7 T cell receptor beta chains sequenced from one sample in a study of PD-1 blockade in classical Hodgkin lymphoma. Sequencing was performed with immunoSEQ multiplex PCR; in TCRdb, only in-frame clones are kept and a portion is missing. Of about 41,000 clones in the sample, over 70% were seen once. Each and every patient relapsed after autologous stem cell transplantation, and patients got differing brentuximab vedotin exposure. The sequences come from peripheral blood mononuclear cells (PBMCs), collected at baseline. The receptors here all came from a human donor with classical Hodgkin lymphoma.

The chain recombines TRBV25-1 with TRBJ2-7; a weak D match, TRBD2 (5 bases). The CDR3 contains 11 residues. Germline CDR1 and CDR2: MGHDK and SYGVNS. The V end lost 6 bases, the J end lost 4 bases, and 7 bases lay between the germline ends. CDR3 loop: CASRREYEQYF. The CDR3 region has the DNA TGTGCCAGCAGAAGGGAGTACGAGCAGTACTTC.

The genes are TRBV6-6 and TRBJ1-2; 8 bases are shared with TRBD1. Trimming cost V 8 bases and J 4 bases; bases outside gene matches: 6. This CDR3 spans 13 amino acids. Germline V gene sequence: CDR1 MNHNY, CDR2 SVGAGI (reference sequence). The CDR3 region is CASGDRTLYGYTF. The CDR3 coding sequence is TGTGCCAGCGGGGACAGGACCCTCTATGGCTACACCTTC.

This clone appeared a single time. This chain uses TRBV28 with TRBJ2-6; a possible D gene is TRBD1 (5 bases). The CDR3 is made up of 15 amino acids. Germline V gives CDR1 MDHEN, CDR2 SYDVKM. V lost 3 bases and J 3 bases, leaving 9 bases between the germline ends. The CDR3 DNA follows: TGTGCCAGCAGTTTCCATACAGGTGGGGCCAACGTCCTGACTTTC. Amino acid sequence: CASSFHTGGANVLTF.

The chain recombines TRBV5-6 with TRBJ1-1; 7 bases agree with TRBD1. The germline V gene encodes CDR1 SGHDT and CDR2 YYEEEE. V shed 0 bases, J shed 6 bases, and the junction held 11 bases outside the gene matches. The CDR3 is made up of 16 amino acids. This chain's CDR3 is CASSLALREGGAEAFF. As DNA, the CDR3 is TGTGCCAGCAGCTTGGCCTTGAGGGAAGGGGGCGCTGAAGCTTTCTTT.

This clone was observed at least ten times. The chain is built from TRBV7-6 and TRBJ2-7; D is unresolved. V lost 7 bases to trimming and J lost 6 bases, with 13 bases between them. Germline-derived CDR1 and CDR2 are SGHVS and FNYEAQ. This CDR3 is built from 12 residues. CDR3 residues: CASTALGFEQYF. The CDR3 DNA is TGTGCCAGCACCGCGTTGGGGTTCGAGCAGTACTTC.

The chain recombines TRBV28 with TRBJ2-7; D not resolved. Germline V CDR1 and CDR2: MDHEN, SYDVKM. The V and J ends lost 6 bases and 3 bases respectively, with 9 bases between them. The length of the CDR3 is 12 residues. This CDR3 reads CASSVVHYEQYF. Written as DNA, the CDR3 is TGTGCCAGCAGCGTCGTTCACTACGAGCAGTACTTC.

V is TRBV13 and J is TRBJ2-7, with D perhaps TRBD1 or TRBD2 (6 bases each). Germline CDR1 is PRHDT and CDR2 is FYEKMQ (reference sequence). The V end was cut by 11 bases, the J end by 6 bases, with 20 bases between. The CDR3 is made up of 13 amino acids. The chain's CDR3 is CASKGGGRLEQYF. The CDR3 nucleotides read TGTGCCTCAAAGGGGGGTGGAAGGCTCGAGCAGTACTTC.